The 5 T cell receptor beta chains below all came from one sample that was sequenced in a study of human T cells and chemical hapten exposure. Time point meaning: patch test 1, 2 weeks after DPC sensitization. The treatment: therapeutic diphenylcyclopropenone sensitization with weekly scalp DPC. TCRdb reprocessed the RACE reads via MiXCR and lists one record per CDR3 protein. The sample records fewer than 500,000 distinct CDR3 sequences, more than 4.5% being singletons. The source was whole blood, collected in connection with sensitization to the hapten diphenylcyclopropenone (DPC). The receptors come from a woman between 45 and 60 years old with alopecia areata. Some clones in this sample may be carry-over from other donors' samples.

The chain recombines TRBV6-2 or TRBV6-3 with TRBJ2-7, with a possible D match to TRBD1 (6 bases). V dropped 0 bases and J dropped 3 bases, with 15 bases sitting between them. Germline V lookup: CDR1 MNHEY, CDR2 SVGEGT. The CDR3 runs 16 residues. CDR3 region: CASSYSRGGPNYEQYF. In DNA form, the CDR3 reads TGTGCCAGCAGTTACTCGAGAGGGGGTCCCAACTACGAGCAGTACTTC.

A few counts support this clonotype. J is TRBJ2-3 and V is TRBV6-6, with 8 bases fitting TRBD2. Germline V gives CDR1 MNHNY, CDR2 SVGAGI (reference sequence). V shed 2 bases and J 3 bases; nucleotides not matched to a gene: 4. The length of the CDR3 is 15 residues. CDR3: CASSYGERGTDTQYF. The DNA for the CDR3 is TGTGCCAGCAGTTACGGCGAGCGGGGGACAGATACGCAGTATTTT.

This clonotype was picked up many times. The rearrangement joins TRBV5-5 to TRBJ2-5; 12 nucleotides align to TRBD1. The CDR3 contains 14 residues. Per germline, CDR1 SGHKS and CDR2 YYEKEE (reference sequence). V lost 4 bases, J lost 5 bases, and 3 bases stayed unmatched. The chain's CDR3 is CASSRGQGAETQYF. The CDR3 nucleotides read TGTGCCAGCAGCCGGGGACAGGGGGCCGAGACCCAGTACTTC. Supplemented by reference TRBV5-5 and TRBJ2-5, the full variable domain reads DAGVTQSPTHLIKTRGQQVTLRCSPISGHKSVSWYQQVLGQGPQFIFQYYEKEERGRGNFPDRFSARQFPNYSSELNVNALLLGDSALYLCASSRGQGAETQYFGPGTRLLVL.

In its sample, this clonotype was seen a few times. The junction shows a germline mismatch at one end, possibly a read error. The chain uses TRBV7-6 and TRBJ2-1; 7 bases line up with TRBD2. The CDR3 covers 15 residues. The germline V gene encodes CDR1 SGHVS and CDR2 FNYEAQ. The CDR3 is CASSLAVGGPNEQFF. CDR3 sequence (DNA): TGTGCCAGCAGCCTAGCGGTGGGGGGTCCCAATGAGCAGTTCTTC.

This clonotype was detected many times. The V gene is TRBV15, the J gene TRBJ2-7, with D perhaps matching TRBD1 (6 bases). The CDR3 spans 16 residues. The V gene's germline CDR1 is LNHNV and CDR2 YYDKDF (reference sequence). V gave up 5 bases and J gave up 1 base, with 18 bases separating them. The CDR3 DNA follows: TGTGCCACCAGCCAACGGGCAGGGGTTTTGTCCTACGAGCAGTACTTC. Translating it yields CATSQRAGVLSYEQYF. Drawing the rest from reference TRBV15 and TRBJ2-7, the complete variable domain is DAMVIQNPRYQVTQFGKPVTLSCSQTLNHNVMYWYQQKSSQAPKLLFHYYDKDFNNEADTPDNFQSRRPNTSFCFLDIRSPGLGDTAMYLCATSQRAGVLSYEQYFGPGTRLTVT.